This is a list of T cell receptor beta chains from one sample in a study of blood T cell repertoires in COVID-19. Libraries were prepared by immunoSEQ multiplex PCR; TCRdb keeps only in-frame clonotypes and omits some of them. Counted here are tens of thousands of clones, 80% to 95% occurring once; the ten biggest clones make up 13%. Input material: peripheral blood. These receptor sequences come from a human donor with active COVID-19. The donor label of this sample is uncertain. CDR3s include the opening cysteine and the closing phenylalanine or tryptophan. D genes are given only for firm matches. The size entry is marked missing in some rows and otherwise reads once, few, many or a size class.

J | D | V | size | CDR3 | DNA
TRBJ2-1 | TRBD2 | TRBV5-1 | once | CASDLGSGSFNEQFF | TGCGCCAGCGATCTGGGGAGCGGGAGTTTCAATGAGCAGTTCTTC
TRBJ2-5 | TRBD1 | TRBV7-2 | . | CASNPGGGETQYF | TGTGCCAGCAACCCAGGGGGTGGGGAGACCCAGTACTTC
TRBJ2-6 | . | TRBV11-3 | . | CASSPQGIGANVLTF | TGTGCCAGCAGCCCTCAGGGGATAGGGGCCAACGTCCTGACTTTC
TRBJ2-3 | TRBD2 | TRBV30 | . | CAWSRGEEDTQYF | TGTGCCTGGAGTCGGGGGGAGGAAGATACGCAGTATTTT
TRBJ1-2 | TRBD1 | TRBV11-3 | . | CASSPRQGIYGYTF | TGTGCCAGCAGCCCTCGACAGGGGATCTATGGCTACACCTTC
TRBJ2-7 | . | TRBV11-2 | . | CASSLGDWYEQYF | TGTGCCAGCAGCTTAGGGGACTGGTACGAGCAGTACTTC
TRBJ2-2 | . | TRBV10-3 | once | CASRSTGELFF | TGTGCCTCCCGTTCCACCGGGGAGCTGTTTTTT
TRBJ2-3 | . | TRBV6-5 | . | CASSYGSGDTQYF | TGTGCCAGCAGTTACGGCTCGGGAGATACGCAGTATTTT
TRBJ2-2 | . | TRBV2 | . | CASRENRADTGELFF | TGTGCCAGCAGGGAGAACAGGGCTGACACCGGGGAGCTGTTTTTT
TRBJ2-7 | TRBD2 | TRBV10-1 | few | CASRLAGGHEQYF | TGCGCCAGCAGGCTAGCGGGAGGACACGAGCAGTACTTC
TRBJ1-4 | . | TRBV7-9 | few | CASSLFNGGEKLFF | TGTGCCAGCAGCTTATTCAACGGGGGAGAAAAACTGTTTTTT
TRBJ2-1 | TRBD2 | TRBV7-6 | . | CASSPRTSGRDEQFF | TGTGCCAGCAGCCCCCGGACTAGCGGGAGGGATGAGCAGTTCTTC
TRBJ2-3 | TRBD2 | TRBV19 | . | CASSIARGATDTQYF | TGTGCCAGTAGTATAGCGCGGGGGGCCACAGATACGCAGTATTTT
TRBJ2-6 | . | TRBV11-3 | . | CASSLKGSGANVLTF | TGTGCCAGCAGTTTAAAGGGGTCTGGGGCCAACGTCCTGACTTTC
TRBJ2-5 | TRBD1 | TRBV14 | . | CASSAATGYQETQYF | TGTGCCAGCAGCGCAGCGACAGGGTACCAAGAGACCCAGTACTTC
TRBJ1-5 | . | TRBV4-1 | . | CASSQEPGVGQPQHF | TGCGCCAGCAGCCAAGAACCCGGGGTTGGTCAGCCCCAGCATTTT
TRBJ2-1 | TRBD2 | TRBV5-1 | . | CASSPKAGGGSNEQFF | TGCGCCAGCAGCCCTAAGGCGGGAGGCGGAAGCAATGAGCAGTTCTTC
TRBJ1-1 | . | TRBV6-5 | . | CASSWRQSTEAFF | TGTGCCAGCAGTTGGCGACAGTCTACAGAAGCTTTCTTT
TRBJ2-5 | TRBD2 | TRBV7-3 | once | CASSLRGGGIQETQYF | TGTGCCAGCAGCTTAAGGGGCGGGGGAATCCAAGAGACCCAGTACTTC
TRBJ1-1 | . | TRBV28 | . | CASNHPRANTEAFF | TGTGCCAGCAATCATCCCAGGGCTAACACTGAAGCTTTCTTT
TRBJ2-5 | TRBD1 | TRBV7-2 | . | CASSWGQSNQETQYF | TGTGCCAGCAGCTGGGGACAGAGCAATCAAGAGACCCAGTACTTC
TRBJ2-5 | TRBD2 | TRBV27 | once | CASSGLAGGEETQYF | TGTGCCAGCAGCGGACTAGCGGGAGGGGAAGAGACCCAGTACTTC
TRBJ2-1 | . | TRBV27 | . | CASSSGYNEQFF | TGTGCCAGCAGTTCGGGATACAATGAGCAGTTCTTC
TRBJ1-1 | . | TRBV5-4 | . | CASSLAGGEGTEAFF | TGTGCCAGCAGCTTGGCCGGAGGGGAGGGAACTGAAGCTTTCTTT
TRBJ1-5 | . | TRBV7-9 | . | CASSRDYAGENQPQHF | TGTGCCAGCAGTCGGGATTATGCAGGGGAAAATCAGCCCCAGCATTTT
TRBJ2-1 | TRBD1 | TRBV2 | . | CASSPFGQGADEQFF | TGTGCCAGCAGTCCCTTTGGACAGGGGGCGGATGAGCAGTTCTTC
TRBJ2-5 | TRBD1 | TRBV4-3 | . | CASSQVGDRQETQYF | TGCGCCAGCAGCCAAGTTGGGGACAGGCAAGAGACCCAGTACTTC
TRBJ1-5 | . | TRBV19 | . | CATARTDGQPQHF | TGTGCCACCGCCCGGACAGATGGTCAGCCCCAGCATTTT
TRBJ2-7 | . | TRBV7-9 | . | CASSSSGGRGQYF | TGTGCCAGCAGCTCCTCCGGGGGTCGTGGGCAGTACTTC
TRBJ2-7 | TRBD2 | TRBV19 | . | CASSIAASGSYEQYF | TGTGCCAGTAGTATAGCGGCTAGCGGATCCTACGAGCAGTACTTC
TRBJ2-7 | TRBD2 | TRBV28 | . | CASSIAGPLPYEQYF | TGTGCCAGCAGTATAGCGGGACCACTTCCCTACGAGCAGTACTTC
TRBJ2-2 | TRBD1 | TRBV27 | . | CASSTGVWTGELFF | TGTGCCAGCAGCACAGGGGTATGGACCGGGGAGCTGTTTTTT
TRBJ1-2 | . | TRBV28 | . | CASSLFGRSYGYTF | TGTGCCAGCAGTTTGTTTGGTAGGAGCTATGGCTACACCTTC
TRBJ2-7 | . | TRBV10-1 | . | CASSESWGVYEQYF | TGCGCCAGCAGTGAGTCCTGGGGAGTCTACGAGCAGTACTTC
TRBJ2-7 | TRBD1 | TRBV5-8 | once | CASSSSGTGSEQYF | TGTGCCAGCAGTTCTTCCGGGACAGGGAGCGAGCAGTACTTC
TRBJ2-2 | . | TRBV7-2 | . | CASSLISSGELFF | TGTGCCAGCAGCTTAATAAGCTCCGGGGAGCTGTTTTTT
TRBJ1-6 | TRBD1 | TRBV7-9 | . | CASSLVGTGGNSPLHF | TGTGCCAGCAGCTTAGTAGGGACAGGAGGTAATTCACCCCTCCACTTT
TRBJ2-7 | TRBD2 | TRBV28 | . | CASSLGLAGGVEQYF | TGTGCCAGCAGTTTGGGGCTAGCGGGAGGAGTTGAGCAGTACTTC
TRBJ2-1 | . | TRBV21-1 | . | CASSKGCGSYNEQFF | TGTGCCAGCAGCAAAGGGTGCGGCTCCTACAATGAGCAGTTCTTC
TRBJ1-6 | . | TRBV28 | . | CASVDAGNSPLHF | TGTGCCAGCGTAGACGCGGGCAATTCACCCCTCCACTTT
TRBJ1-3 | . | TRBV12-3/TRBV12-4 | . | CASNSGGNTIYF | TGTGCCAGCAACTCGGGGGGAAACACCATATATTTT
TRBJ1-6 | TRBD1 | TRBV7-3 | . | CASSLAGGQGSPLHF | TGTGCCAGCAGCTTGGCAGGGGGCCAAGGTTCACCCCTCCACTTT
TRBJ2-3 | TRBD2 | TRBV9 | . | CASSGGLLSTDTQYF | TGTGCCAGCAGCGGGGGACTATTGAGCACAGATACGCAGTATTTT
TRBJ2-2 | . | TRBV23-1 | . | CASTSLGGELFF | TGCGCCAGCACCTCACTCGGCGGGGAGCTGTTTTTT
TRBJ2-2 | . | TRBV18 | . | CASSPKESAGNTGELFF | TGTGCCAGCTCACCAAAGGAATCAGCGGGGAACACCGGGGAGCTGTTTTTT
TRBJ1-1 | TRBD1 | TRBV11-2 | . | CASSAGTGTEAFF | TGTGCCAGCAGCGCCGGGACAGGGACTGAAGCTTTCTTT
TRBJ2-2 | TRBD1 | TRBV13 | . | CASSSTGGHGGELFF | TGTGCCAGCAGCTCGACAGGGGGCCACGGAGGGGAGCTGTTTTTT
TRBJ2-7 | . | TRBV5-1 | . | CASSYLAGTPYEQYF | TGCGCCAGCAGCTACCTAGCCGGGACACCGTACGAGCAGTACTTC
TRBJ2-1 | TRBD1 | TRBV6-2/TRBV6-3 | . | CASSQSGTGDYNEQFF | TGTGCCAGCAGCCAATCCGGGACAGGGGATTACAATGAGCAGTTCTTC
TRBJ2-1 | TRBD2 | TRBV24-1 | few | CATSDTAGGVGEQFF | TGTGCCACCAGTGATACTGCGGGAGGTGTCGGTGAGCAGTTCTTC
TRBJ1-4 | TRBD1 | TRBV28 | . | CASSFAGGTNEKLFF | TGTGCCAGCAGTTTCGCAGGGGGAACTAATGAAAAACTGTTTTTT